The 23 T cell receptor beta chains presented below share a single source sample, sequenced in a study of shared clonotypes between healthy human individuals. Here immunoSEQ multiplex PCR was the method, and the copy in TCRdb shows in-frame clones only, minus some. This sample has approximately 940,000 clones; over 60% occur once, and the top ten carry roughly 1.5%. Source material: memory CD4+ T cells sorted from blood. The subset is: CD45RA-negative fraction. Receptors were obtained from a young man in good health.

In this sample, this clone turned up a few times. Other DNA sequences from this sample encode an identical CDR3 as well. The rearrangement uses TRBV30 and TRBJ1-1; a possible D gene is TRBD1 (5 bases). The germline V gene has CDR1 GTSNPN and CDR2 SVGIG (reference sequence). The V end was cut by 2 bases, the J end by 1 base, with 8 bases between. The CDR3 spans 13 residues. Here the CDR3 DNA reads TGTGCCTGGAGTAAAACAGGGAACACTGAAGCTTTCTTT. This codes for CAWSKTGNTEAFF.

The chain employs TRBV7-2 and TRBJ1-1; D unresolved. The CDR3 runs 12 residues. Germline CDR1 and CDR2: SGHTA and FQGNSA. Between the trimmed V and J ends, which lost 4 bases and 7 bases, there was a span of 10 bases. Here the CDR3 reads CASSYTSFEAFF. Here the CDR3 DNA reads TGTGCCAGCAGCTACACGTCCTTTGAAGCTTTCTTT.

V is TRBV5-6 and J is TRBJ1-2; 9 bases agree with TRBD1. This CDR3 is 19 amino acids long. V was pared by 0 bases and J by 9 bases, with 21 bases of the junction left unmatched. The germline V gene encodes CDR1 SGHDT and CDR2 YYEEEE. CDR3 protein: CASSLAQLWGQGSPMSYTF. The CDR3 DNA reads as TGTGCCAGCAGCTTGGCACAGCTGTGGGGACAGGGATCCCCTATGAGCTACACCTTC.

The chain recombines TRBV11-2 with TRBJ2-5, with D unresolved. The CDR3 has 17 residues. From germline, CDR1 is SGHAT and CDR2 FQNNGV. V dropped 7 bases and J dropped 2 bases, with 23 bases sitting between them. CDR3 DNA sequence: TGTGCCAGCACCAAGCGTTATGGGTCGATAGGACAAGAGACCCAGTACTTC. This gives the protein CASTKRYGSIGQETQYF.

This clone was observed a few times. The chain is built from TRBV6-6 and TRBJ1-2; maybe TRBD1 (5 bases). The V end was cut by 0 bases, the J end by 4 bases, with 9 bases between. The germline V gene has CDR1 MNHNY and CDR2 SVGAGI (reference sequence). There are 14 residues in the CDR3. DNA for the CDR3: TGTGCCAGCAGTTACTCCGACAGACCCTATGGCTACACCTTC. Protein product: CASSYSDRPYGYTF.

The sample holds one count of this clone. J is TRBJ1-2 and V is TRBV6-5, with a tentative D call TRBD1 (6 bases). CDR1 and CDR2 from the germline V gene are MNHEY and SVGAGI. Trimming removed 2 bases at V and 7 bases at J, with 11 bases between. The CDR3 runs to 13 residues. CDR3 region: CASSYRAGVGYTF. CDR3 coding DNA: TGTGCCAGCAGTTACCGGGCAGGGGTTGGCTACACCTTC.

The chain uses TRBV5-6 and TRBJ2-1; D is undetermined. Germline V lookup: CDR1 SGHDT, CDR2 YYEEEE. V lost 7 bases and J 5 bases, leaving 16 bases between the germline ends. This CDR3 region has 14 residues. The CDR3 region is CASRTSPRDNEQFF. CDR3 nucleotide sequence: TGTGCCAGCCGTACATCGCCTCGGGACAATGAGCAGTTCTTC.

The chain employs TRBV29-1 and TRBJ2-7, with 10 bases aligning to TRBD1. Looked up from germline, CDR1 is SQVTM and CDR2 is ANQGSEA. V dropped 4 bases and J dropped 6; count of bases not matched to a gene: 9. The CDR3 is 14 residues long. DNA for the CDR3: TGCAGCGTTGGGACCGGGACAGGGGAAGGCGAGCAGTACTTC. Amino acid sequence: CSVGTGTGEGEQYF.

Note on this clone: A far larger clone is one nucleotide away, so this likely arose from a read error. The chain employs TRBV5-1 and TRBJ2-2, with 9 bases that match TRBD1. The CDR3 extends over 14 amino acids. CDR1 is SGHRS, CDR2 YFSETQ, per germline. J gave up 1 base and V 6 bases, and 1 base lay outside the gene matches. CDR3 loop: CASKGQGNTGELFF. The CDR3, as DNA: TGCGCCAGCAAGGGACAGGGGAACACCGGGGAGCTGTTTTTT. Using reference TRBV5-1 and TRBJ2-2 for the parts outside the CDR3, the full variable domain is KAGVTQTPRYLIKTRGQQVTLSCSPISGHRSVSWYQQTPGQGLQFLFEYFSETQRNKGNFPGRFSGRQFSNSRSEMNVSTLELGDSALYLCASKGQGNTGELFFGEGSRLTVL.

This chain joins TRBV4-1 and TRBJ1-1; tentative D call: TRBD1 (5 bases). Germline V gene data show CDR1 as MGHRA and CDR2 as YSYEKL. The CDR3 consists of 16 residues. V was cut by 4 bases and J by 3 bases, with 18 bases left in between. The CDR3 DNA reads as TGCGCCAGCAGCCGGGTGGAAGGGGCGTGGGACACTGAAGCTTTCTTT. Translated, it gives CASSRVEGAWDTEAFF.

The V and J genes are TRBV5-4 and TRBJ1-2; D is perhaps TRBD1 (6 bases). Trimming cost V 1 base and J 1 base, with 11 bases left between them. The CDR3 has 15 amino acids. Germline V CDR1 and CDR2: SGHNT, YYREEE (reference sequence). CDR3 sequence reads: CASSLRGGNNYGYTF. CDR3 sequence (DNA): TGTGCCAGCAGCTTGAGGGGGGGTAATAACTATGGCTACACCTTC.

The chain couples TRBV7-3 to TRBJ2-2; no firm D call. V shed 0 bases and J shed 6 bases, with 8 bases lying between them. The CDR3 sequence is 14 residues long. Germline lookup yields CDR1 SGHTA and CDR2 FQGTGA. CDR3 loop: CASSLTYAAGELFF. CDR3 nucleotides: TGTGCCAGCAGCTTAACTTACGCCGCCGGGGAGCTGTTTTTT.

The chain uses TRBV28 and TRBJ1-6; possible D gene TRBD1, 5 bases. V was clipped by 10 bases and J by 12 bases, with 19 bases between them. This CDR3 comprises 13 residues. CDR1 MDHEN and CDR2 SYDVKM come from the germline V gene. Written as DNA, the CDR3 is TGTGCCACCCGAGACGCCGGGACGGAACCCCTCCACTTT. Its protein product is CATRDAGTEPLHF.

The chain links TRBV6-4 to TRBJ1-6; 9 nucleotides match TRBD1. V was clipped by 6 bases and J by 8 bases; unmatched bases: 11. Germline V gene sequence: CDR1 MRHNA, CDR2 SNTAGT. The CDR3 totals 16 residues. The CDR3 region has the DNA TGTGCCAGCAGAGATTCCGACAGGGGGTGGCATTCACCCCTCCACTTT. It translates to CASRDSDRGWHSPLHF.

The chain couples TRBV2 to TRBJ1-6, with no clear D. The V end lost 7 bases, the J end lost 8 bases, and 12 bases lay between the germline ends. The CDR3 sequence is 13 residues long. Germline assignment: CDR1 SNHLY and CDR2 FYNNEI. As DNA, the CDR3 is TGTGCCAGCAAAGTGGGCAGAGATTCACCCCTCCACTTT. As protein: CASKVGRDSPLHF.

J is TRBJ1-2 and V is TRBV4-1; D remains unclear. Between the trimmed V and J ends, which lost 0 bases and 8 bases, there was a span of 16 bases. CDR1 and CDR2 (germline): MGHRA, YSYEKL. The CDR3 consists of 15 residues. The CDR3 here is CASSQDQSGVRGYTF. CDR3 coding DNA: TGCGCCAGCAGCCAAGATCAGTCAGGAGTCCGGGGCTACACCTTC.

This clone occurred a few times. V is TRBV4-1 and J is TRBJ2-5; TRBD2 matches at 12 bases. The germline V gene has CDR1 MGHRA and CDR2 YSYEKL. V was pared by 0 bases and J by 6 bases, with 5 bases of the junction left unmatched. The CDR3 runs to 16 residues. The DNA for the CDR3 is TGCGCCAGCAGCCAAGAGGAACTAGCGGGAGGACAGACCCAGTACTTC. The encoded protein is CASSQEELAGGQTQYF.

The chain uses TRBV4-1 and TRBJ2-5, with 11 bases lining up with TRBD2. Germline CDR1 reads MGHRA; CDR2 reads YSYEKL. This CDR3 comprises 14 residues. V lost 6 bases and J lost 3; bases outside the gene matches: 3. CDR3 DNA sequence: TGCGCCAGCAGGGGACTAGCGGTGGAAGAGACCCAGTACTTC. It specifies CASRGLAVEETQYF.

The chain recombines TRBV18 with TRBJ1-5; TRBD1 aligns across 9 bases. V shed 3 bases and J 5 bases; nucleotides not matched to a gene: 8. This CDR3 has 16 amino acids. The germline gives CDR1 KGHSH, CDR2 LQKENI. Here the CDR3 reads CASSPLGTGSHQPQHF. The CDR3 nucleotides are TGTGCCAGCTCACCTTTGGGGACAGGGTCGCATCAGCCCCAGCATTTT.

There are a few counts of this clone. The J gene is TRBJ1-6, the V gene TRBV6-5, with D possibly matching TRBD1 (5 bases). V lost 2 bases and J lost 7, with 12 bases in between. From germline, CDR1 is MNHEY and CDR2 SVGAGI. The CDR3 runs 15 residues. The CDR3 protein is CASSYGRGWNSPLHF. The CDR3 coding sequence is TGTGCCAGCAGTTACGGTAGGGGCTGGAATTCACCCCTCCACTTT.

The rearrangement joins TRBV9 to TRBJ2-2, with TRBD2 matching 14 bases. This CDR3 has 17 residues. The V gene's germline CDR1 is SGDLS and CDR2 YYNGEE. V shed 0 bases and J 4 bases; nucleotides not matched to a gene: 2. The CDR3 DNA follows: TGTGCCAGCAGCGTAGGGGGACTAGCGGGAGCCACCGGGGAGCTGTTTTTT. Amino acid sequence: CASSVGGLAGATGELFF.

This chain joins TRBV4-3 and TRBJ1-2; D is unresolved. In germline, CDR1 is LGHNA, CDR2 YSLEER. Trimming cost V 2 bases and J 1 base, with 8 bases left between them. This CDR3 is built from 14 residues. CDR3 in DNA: TGCGCCAGCAGCCAATCCGTTGGTAACTATGGCTACACCTTC. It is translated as CASSQSVGNYGYTF.

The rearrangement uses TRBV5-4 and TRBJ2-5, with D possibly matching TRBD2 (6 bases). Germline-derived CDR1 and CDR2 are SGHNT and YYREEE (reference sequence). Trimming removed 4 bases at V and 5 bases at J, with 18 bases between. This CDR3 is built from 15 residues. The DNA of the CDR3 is TGTGCCAGCAGCCCCGGGACTTTAGGGCCCGAGACCCAGTACTTC. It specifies CASSPGTLGPETQYF.